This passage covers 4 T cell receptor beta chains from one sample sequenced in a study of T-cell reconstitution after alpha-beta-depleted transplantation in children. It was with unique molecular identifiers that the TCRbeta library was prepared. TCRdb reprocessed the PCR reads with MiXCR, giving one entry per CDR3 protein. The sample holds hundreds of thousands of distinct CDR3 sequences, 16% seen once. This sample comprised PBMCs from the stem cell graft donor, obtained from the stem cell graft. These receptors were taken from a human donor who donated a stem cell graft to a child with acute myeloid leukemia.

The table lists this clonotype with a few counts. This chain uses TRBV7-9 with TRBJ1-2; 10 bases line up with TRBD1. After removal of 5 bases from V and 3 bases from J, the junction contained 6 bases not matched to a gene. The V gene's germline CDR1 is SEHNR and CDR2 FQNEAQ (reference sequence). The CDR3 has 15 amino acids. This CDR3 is CASSRRQGADYGYTF. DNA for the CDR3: TGTGCCAGCAGCCGACGACAGGGGGCGGACTATGGCTACACCTTC.

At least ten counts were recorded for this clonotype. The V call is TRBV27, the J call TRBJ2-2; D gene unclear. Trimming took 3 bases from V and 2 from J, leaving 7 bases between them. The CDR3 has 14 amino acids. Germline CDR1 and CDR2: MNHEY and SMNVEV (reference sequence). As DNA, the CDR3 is TGTGCCAGCAGTTTTCTGGGAAACACCGGGGAGCTGTTTTTT. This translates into CASSFLGNTGELFF.

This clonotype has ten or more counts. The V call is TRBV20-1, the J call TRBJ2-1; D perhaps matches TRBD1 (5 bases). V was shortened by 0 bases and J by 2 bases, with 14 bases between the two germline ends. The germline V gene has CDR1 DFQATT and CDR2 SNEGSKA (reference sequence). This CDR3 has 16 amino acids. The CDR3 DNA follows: TGCAGTGCTAGAGATTCAAGGGGCTCCACCTACAATGAGCAGTTCTTC. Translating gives CSARDSRGSTYNEQFF.

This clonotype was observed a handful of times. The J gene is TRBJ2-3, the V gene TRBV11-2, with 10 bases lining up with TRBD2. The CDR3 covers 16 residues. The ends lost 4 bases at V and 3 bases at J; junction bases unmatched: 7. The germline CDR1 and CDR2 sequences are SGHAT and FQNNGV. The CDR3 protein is CASSSPERGGTDTQYF. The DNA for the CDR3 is TGTGCCAGCAGCTCCCCTGAGCGGGGGGGAACAGATACGCAGTATTTT.